This TCR beta chain was obtained from a study of blood T cell repertoires in COVID-19. V lost 2 bases, J lost 3 bases, and 17 bases lay in between. Per germline, CDR1 SGDLS and CDR2 YYNGEE. CDR3 size: 16 residues. Assay: immunoSEQ multiplex PCR; the TCRdb copy retains only in-frame clones and omits some. The data contain fewer than 400,000 clones, roughly 90% of them singletons. This clone was recorded once. The chain carries TRBV9 and TRBJ1-1; D possibly corresponds to TRBD1 (6 bases). The sequenced sample consisted of peripheral blood. The sequence was collected from a woman under 40 with COVID-19, enrolled during active disease. CDR3: CASSVEQGSAYTEAFF. The CDR3 nucleotides are TGTGCCAGCAGCGTCGAACAGGGCTCAGCGTACACTGAAGCTTTCTTT.